This T cell receptor (beta chain) was documented in a study of graft-versus-host responses after intestinal transplantation (dated by TCRdb to the early 2020s). Regarding the research as a whole: The transplants that recipients got were multivisceral, liver-intestinal, or isolated intestinal. Every recipient was given anti-thymocyte globulin induction, then maintenance tacrolimus and steroids for around three years. Graft-versus-host and host-versus-graft alloreactive T cell clones were tracked in the graft, circulation and bone marrow after intestinal transplantation using bulk TCR-beta CDR3 sequencing. To identify alloreactive clones, pre-transplant mixed lymphocyte reaction products were sequenced and compared with unstimulated pre-transplant donor and recipient T cells. Of the 20 to 25 intestinal transplant recipients enrolled in the cohort, one of whom was a retransplant, 3 patients without pretransplant specimens were excluded. Donor T cell macrochimerism was defined as a peak of at least 4% donor T cells among recipient peripheral blood mononuclear cells. Instead of going to the commercial service, samples from a few later patients were sequenced in-house on an Illumina MiSeq and processed with MiXCR. The full study reports these points: Conclusions were limited by the relatively low number and heterogeneity of intestinal transplant patients. Peak levels of circulating GvH clones were associated with declines in HvG clones early after transplant. GvH clones were found in recipient bone marrow, and some of the GvH clones appeared earlier in ileal mucosa or blood, which is consistent with an intestinal mucosal origin. Patients with donor T cell macrochimerism had high GvH to HvG T cell clonal ratios in their allografts.

The library relied on the immunoSEQ multiplex PCR assay. High-throughput TCR-beta CDR3 sequencing of genomic DNA from most patients was performed by Adaptive Biotechnologies. The original methods were these. Adaptive's ImmunoSEQ software supplied the TCR sequencing data for 18 patients, while MiXCR and VDJtools were used to process a few other patients. CDR3 nucleotide sequences shared between donor and recipient were removed because their origin could not be assigned. At least 2-fold expansion over unstimulated cells and a minimum CFSE-low frequency of 0.002% (template counts) or 0.001% (read counts) were required for clones to be classified as alloreactive. Clones were considered mappable if detected in sequenced pre-transplant spleen, lymph node, or MLR CFSE-low populations of the donor or recipient. The cumulative frequency of alloreactive clones was calculated as a percentage of all sequences, weighted by copy number. TCRdb mirrors the immuneACCESS table, restricted to in-frame sequences. Some clones are absent from its copies; in checked studies, under half trace to an unresolved V gene, and the reason for the others is unknown. Clone size and V and J calls were adopted from that table, with D and trimming inferred from the DNA. For this sample there are 6,500 to 9,500 clones; 80% to 95% appear just once. The ten largest clonotypes hold 1.5% of the sample.

In regard to this clone: No cognate antigen has been identified for it. No much larger clone is present one base from it, and per-base qualities are unavailable.

In the first month after transplant, blood samples were collected up to 4 times, and after that at least monthly when available. The CDR3, from cysteine to phenylalanine, totals 12 residues. Just the 36-base CDR3 DNA is kept, in frame starting at base 1. V loses 6 bases of germline sequence and J loses 6 bases, and the interval between the two ends is 12 bases. The germline V gene encodes CDR1 GTSNPN and CDR2 SVGIG (reference sequence). Sample: PBMCs, taken just over 30 days after intestinal transplant. The sequence links TRBV30 to TRBJ2-1, with no D gene named confidently. This TCR was sampled from a human patient who received an intestinal transplant, so some T cells may come from the graft donor. The bases are TGTGCCTGCACCCCAGGTCCCAATGAGCAGTTCTTC. It translates as CACTPGPNEQFF.